The clone carrying this T cell receptor beta chain was found many times. This sample stems from a study of regulatory T cells in long-lasting Graves disease. Sequencing libraries for TCR beta were prepared with iRepertoire HTBI primers and Arm-PCR of CDR3 regions. MiXCR was run by TCRdb on the multiplex PCR reads, yielding one entry per CDR3 protein. The table records about 430,000 distinct CDR3 sequences, under 25% of them present only once. This sample's time point: persistent/refractory GD, antithyroid drugs over 5 years with positive TRAb. Scientists built the TCR library using RNA that was extracted from PBMCs. This sample comprised peripheral blood mononuclear cells (PBMCs), obtained when the disease was refractory, from a patient treated with antithyroid drugs. The sequence was collected from a female donor with Graves disease.

The CDR3 protein is CASSLPQRSDYGYTF. The CDR3 nucleotides are TGTGCCAGCAGTTTGCCACAGCGCTCTGATTATGGCTACACCTTC. The chain joins TRBV28 to TRBJ1-2; D gene ambiguous. Germline values: CDR1 MDHEN, CDR2 SYDVKM. This CDR3 contains 15 residues. Trimming took off 3 bases at V and 5 bases at J, with 16 bases between the two ends.